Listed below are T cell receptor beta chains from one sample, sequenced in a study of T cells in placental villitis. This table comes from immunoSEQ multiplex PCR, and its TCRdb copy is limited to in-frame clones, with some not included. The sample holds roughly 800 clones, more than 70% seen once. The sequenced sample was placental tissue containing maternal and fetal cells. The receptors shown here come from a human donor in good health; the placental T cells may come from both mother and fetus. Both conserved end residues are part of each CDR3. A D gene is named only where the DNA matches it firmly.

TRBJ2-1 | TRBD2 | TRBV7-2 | TGTGCCAGCATTTCTAGCGGGAGGGCTTGGTACAATGAGCAGTTCTTC | CASISSGRAWYNEQFF
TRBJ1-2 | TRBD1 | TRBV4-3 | TGCGCCAGCAGCCTCGGGACAGAGGATTCCAGAGGCTATGGCTACACCTTC | CASSLGTEDSRGYGYTF
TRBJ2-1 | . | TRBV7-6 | TGTGCCAGCAGCTCCGGACTACTAGAGCAGTTCTTC | CASSSGLLEQFF
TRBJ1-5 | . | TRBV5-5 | TGTGCCAGCAGCTTGGTGCTCAGGGAGCCCCAGCATTTT | CASSLVLREPQHF
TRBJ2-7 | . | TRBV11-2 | TGTGCCAGCAGCTCGATTACAGGCTCCTACGAGCAGTACTTC | CASSSITGSYEQYF
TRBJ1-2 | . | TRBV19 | TGTGCCAGTAGTATAGGCTCCGGGATAAATGGCTACACCTTC | CASSIGSGINGYTF
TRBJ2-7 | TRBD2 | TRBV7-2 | TGTGCCAGCAGCTTGGGGGGAGGGCCCTACGAGCAGTACTTC | CASSLGGGPYEQYF